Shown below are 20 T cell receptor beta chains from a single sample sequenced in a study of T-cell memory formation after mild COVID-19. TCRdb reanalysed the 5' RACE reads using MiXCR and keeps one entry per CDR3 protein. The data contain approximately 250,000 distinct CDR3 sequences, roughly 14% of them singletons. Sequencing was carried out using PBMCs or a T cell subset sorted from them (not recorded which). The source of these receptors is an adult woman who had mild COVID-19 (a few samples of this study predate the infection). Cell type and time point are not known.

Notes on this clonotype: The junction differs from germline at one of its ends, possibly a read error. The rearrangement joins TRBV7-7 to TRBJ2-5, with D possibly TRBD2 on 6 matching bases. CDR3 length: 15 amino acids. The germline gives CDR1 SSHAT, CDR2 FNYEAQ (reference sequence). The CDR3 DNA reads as TGTGCTAGCAGCTCACCTGGGAGGATGCAAGAGACCCAGTACTTC. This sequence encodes CASSSPGRMQETQYF.

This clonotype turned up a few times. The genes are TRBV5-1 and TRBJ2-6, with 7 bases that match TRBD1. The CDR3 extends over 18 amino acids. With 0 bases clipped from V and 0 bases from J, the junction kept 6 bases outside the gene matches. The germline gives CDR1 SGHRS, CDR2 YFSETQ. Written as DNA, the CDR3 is TGCGCCAGCAGCTTGGCCTCGGACAGGTTCTCTGGGGCCAACGTCCTGACTTTC. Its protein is CASSLASDRFSGANVLTF. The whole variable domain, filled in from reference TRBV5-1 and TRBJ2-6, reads KAGVTQTPRYLIKTRGQQVTLSCSPISGHRSVSWYQQTPGQGLQFLFEYFSETQRNKGNFPGRFSGRQFSNSRSEMNVSTLELGDSALYLCASSLASDRFSGANVLTFGAGSRLTVL.

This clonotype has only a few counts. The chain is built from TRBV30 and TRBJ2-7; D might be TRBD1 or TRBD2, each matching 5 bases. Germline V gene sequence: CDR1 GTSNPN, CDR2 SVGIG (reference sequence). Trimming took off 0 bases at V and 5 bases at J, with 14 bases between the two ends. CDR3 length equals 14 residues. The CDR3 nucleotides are TGTGCCTGGAGTGTACGGGGAAGGGGCAACGAGCAGTACTTC. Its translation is CAWSVRGRGNEQYF.

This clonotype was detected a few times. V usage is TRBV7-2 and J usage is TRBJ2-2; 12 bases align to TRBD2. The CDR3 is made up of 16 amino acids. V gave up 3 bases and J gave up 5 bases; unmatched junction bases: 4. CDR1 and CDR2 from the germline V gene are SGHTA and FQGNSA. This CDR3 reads CASSFTGTSGTGELFF. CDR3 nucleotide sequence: TGTGCCAGCAGCTTTACAGGGACTAGCGGGACCGGGGAGCTGTTTTTT. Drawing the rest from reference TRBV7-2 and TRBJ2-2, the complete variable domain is GAGVSQSPSNKVTEKGKDVELRCDPISGHTALYWYRQSLGQGLEFLIYFQGNSAPDKSGLPSDRFSAERTGGSVSTLTIQRTQQEDSAVYLCASSFTGTSGTGELFFGEGSRLTVL.

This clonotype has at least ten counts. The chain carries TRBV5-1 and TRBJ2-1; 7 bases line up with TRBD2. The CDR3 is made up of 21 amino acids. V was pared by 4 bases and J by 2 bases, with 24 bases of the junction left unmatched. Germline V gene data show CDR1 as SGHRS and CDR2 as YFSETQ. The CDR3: CASSIRPSSGVRMRTYNEQFF. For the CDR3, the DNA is TGCGCCAGCAGCATACGGCCGTCGAGCGGGGTAAGAATGAGAACCTACAATGAGCAGTTCTTC. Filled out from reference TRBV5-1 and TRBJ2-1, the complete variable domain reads KAGVTQTPRYLIKTRGQQVTLSCSPISGHRSVSWYQQTPGQGLQFLFEYFSETQRNKGNFPGRFSGRQFSNSRSEMNVSTLELGDSALYLCASSIRPSSGVRMRTYNEQFFGPGTRLTVL.

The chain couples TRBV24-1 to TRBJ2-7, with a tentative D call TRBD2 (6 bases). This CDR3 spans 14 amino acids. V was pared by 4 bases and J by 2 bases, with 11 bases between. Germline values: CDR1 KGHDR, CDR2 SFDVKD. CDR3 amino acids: CATSDGGIPYEQYF. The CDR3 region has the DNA TGTGCCACCAGTGACGGGGGAATTCCCTACGAGCAGTACTTC.

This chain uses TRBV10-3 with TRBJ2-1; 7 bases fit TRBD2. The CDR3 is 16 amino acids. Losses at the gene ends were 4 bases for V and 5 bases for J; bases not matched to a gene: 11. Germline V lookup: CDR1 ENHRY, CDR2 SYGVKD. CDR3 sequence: CAISGAASGTHNEQFF. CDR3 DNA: TGTGCCATCAGTGGGGCAGCTAGCGGTACCCACAATGAGCAGTTCTTC.

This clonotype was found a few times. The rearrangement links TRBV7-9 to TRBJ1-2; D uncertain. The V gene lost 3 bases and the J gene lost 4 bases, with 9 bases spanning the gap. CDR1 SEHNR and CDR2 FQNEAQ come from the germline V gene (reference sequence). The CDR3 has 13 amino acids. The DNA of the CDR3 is TGTGCCAGCAGCTTTTCACAGAGCTATGGCTACACCTTC. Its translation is CASSFSQSYGYTF.

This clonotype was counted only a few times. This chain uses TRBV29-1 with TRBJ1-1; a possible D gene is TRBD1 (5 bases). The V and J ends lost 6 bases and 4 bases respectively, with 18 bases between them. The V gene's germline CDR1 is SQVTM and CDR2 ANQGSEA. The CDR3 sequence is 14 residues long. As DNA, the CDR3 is TGCAGCGTGATGGGGACGGGACTACTCACTGAAGCTTTCTTT. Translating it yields CSVMGTGLLTEAFF.

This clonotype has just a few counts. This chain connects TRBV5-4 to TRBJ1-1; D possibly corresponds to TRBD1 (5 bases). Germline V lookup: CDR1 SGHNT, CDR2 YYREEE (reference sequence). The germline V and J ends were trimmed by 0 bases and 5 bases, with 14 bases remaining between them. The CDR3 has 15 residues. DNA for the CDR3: TGTGCCAGCAGCTTGGCGGGTAATTGGGGGACTGAAGCTTTCTTT. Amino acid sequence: CASSLAGNWGTEAFF.

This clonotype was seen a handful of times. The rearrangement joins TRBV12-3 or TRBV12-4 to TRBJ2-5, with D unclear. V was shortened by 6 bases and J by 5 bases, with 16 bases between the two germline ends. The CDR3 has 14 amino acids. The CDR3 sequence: CASRLRALVETQYF. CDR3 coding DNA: TGTGCCAGCAGGCTCCGGGCCCTGGTGGAGACCCAGTACTTC.

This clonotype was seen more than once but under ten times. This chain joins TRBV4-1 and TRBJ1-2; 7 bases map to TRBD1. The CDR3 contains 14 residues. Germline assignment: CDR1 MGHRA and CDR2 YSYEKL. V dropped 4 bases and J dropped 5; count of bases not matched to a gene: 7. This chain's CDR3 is CASSREQGGYGYTF. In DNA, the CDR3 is TGCGCCAGCAGCCGGGAGCAGGGGGGGTATGGCTACACCTTC.

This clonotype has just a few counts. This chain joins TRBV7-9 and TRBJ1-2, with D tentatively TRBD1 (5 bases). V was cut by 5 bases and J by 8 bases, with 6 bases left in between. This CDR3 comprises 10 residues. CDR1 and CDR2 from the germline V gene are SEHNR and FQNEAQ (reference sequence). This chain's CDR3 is CASSGAGYTF. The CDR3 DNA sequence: TGTGCCAGCAGCGGGGCCGGCTACACCTTC.

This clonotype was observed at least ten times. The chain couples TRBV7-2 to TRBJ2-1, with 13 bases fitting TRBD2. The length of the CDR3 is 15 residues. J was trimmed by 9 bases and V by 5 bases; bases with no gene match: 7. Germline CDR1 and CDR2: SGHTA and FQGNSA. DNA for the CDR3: TGTGCCAGCAGCCAACTAGCGGGAGGGCCGGGTGAGCAGTTCTTC. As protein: CASSQLAGGPGEQFF.

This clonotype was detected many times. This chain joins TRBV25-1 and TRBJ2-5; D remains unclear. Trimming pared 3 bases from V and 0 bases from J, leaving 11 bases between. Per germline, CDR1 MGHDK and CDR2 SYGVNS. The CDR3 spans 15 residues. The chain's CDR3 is CASSDLEVYQETQYF. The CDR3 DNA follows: TGTGCCAGCAGTGACCTCGAAGTCTACCAAGAGACCCAGTACTTC.

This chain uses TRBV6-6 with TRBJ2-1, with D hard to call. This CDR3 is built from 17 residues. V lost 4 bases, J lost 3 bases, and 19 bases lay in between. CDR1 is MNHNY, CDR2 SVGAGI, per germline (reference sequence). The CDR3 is CASSSKIWNQVYNEQFF. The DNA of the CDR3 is TGTGCCAGCAGTTCTAAAATTTGGAACCAAGTCTACAATGAGCAGTTCTTC.

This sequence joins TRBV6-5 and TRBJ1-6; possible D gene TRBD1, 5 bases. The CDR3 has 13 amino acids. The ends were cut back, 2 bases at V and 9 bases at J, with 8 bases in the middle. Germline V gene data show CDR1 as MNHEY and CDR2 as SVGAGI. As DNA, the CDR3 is TGTGCCAGCAGTTACCAGGGAGGTTCACCCCTCCACTTT. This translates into CASSYQGGSPLHF.

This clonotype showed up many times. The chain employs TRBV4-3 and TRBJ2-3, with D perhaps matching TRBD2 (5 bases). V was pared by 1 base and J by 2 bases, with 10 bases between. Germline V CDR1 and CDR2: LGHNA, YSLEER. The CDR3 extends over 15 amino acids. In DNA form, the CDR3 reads TGCGCCAGCAGCCAAGTTGGCCTAGCCACAGATACGCAGTATTTT. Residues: CASSQVGLATDTQYF.

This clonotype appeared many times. CDR3 coding DNA: TGTGCCAGCAGTTTCACTGGAAACACCATATATTTT. Its translation is CASSFTGNTIYF. The chain couples TRBV12-3 or TRBV12-4 to TRBJ1-3; no clear D gene. The CDR3 sequence is 12 residues long. Trimming took off 3 bases at V and 2 bases at J, with 2 bases between the two ends.

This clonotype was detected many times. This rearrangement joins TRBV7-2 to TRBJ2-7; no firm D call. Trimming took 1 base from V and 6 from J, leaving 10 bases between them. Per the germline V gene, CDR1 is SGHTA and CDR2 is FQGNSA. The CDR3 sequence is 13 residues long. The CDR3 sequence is CASSLGPSGEQYF. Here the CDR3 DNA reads TGTGCCAGCAGCTTAGGGCCCTCCGGCGAGCAGTACTTC. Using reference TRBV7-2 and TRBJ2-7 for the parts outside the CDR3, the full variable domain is GAGVSQSPSNKVTEKGKDVELRCDPISGHTALYWYRQSLGQGLEFLIYFQGNSAPDKSGLPSDRFSAERTGGSVSTLTIQRTQQEDSAVYLCASSLGPSGEQYFGPGTRLTVT.